This TCR beta chain originates from a study of blood T cell repertoires in COVID-19. Background on the study: There were acute and convalescent COVID-19 samples, and they came from the United States, Italy and Spain. T cells, B-cell-depleted T cells, or PBMCs supplied cDNA or gDNA.

The CDR3 runs to 16 residues. Trimming cost V 5 bases and J 3 bases; bases outside gene matches: 6. Germline lookup yields CDR1 SGHAT and CDR2 FQNNGV. In the authors' workflow: Nucleated cell number was recorded as an estimate derived from reference gene primer amplification. Data came from immunoSEQ multiplex PCR; TCRdb stores just in-frame clones and leaves some out. That table gives V, J and clone size, and the DNA gave D and trimming. The sample has 95,000 to 110,000 clones; around nine tenths are singletons. Sequencing input: peripheral blood. The TCR sequence derives from a woman under 40 with acute or convalescent COVID-19. This chain joins TRBV11-2 and TRBJ2-3; the match to TRBD2 covers 12 bases. DNA of the CDR3: TGTGCCAGCAGCCCCCTAACTAGCGGGAGGACAGATACGCAGTATTTT. Residues: CASSPLTSGRTDTQYF.